This T cell receptor (beta chain) was observed in a study of blood T cell repertoires in COVID-19. CDR1 and CDR2 from the germline V gene are MNHNS and SASEGT. The CDR3 extends over 17 amino acids. Trimming left V 3 bases short and J 0 bases short, with 17 bases between. Sequencing used immunoSEQ multiplex PCR; TCRdb keeps in-frame clones, though not all of them. Of 250,000 to 350,000 clones listed, just under 90% are singletons. This TCR derives from a woman aged 50 to 60 with COVID-19, enrolled during active disease. This chain connects TRBV6-1 to TRBJ1-1; D might be TRBD1 (5 bases). The sample comprised peripheral blood. The CDR3 protein is CASSETRVFNMNTEAFF. The CDR3 DNA reads as TGTGCCAGCAGTGAGACCAGGGTCTTCAACATGAACACTGAAGCTTTCTTT.